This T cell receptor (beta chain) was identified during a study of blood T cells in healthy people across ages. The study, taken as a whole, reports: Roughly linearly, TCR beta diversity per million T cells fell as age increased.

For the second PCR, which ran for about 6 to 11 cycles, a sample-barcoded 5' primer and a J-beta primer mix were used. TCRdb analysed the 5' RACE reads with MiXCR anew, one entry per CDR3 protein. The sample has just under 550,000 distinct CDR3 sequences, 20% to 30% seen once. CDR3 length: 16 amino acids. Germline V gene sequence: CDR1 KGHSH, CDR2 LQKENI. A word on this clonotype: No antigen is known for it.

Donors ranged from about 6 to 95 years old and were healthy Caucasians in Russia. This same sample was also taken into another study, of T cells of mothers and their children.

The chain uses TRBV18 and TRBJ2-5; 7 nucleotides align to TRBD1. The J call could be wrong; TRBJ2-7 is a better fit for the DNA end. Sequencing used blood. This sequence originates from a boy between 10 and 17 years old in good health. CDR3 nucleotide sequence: TGTGCCAGCTCACCACCAGTCAGGGGGACCTCCTACGAGCAGTACTTC. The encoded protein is CASSPPVRGTSYEQYF.